This record covers a single TCR beta chain. The source of the sample is a study of regulatory T cells in long-lasting Graves disease. Looked up from germline, CDR1 is DFQATT and CDR2 is SNEGSKA (reference sequence). The CDR3 has 13 amino acids. The J segment lost 6 bases and the V segment lost 1 base, leaving 1 base of the junction unmatched. Arm-PCR of CDR3 regions and iRepertoire HTBI primers were the basis on which TCR beta libraries were built. TCRdb independently ran MiXCR on the multiplex PCR reads; one entry per CDR3 protein. Of approximately 540,000 distinct CDR3 sequences in the sample, about 12% were seen once. The time point: newly diagnosed GD, antithyroid drugs for less than 3 months. From RNA extracted from PBMCs, the TCR library was made. This same sample was also taken into another study, of T cells in Graves' hyperthyroidism and ophthalmopathy.

The specimen comprised peripheral blood mononuclear cells (PBMCs), sampled at new diagnosis, from a patient treated with antithyroid drugs. The chain employs TRBV20-1 and TRBJ2-2, with TRBD2 identical over 8 bases. The sequence was collected from a woman aged 30 to 39 with Graves disease. CDR3 sequence reads: CSARGAGAGELFF. DNA of the CDR3: TGCAGTGCTAGAGGAGCGGGAGCCGGGGAGCTGTTTTTT.